This TCR beta chain originates from a study of cytomegalovirus exposure and HLA in healthy donors. PCR employed 60 Vbeta and 13 Jbeta primers. Only in-frame clones appear in the TCRdb table, and some are missing; sequencing was by immunoSEQ multiplex PCR. This table holds about 210,000 clones, about four fifths found once. CDR3 length equals 12 residues. The junction had 2 bases not matched to a gene; V was cut back by 6 bases and J by 4 bases. CDR1 MGHDK and CDR2 SYGVNS come from the germline V gene. This sequence joins TRBV25-1 and TRBJ1-2; TRBD1 matches at 7 bases. The receptor comes from a woman between 45 and 60 years old in good health and CMV-seropositive. Material for sequencing was PBMCs. This chain's CDR3 is CASRRDSYGYTF. CDR3 nucleotides: TGTGCCAGCAGGAGGGACAGCTATGGCTACACCTTC.